Shown below are 31 T cell receptor beta chains from a single sample sequenced in a study of blood T cell repertoires in COVID-19. Profiled with immunoSEQ multiplex PCR; TCRdb holds only in-frame clones, not every one. The profile shows about 78,000 clones, around nine tenths of them singletons. The sequenced sample consisted of peripheral blood. These receptors all stem from a man aged 45-65 years with active or convalescent COVID-19.

This clone was counted between two and nine times. The rearrangement joins TRBV14 to TRBJ2-7; no reliable D call. This CDR3 is built from 12 residues. Trimming removed 3 bases at V and 3 bases at J, with 6 bases between. Germline V lookup: CDR1 SGHDN, CDR2 FVKESK. CDR3: CASSQYGYEQYF. CDR3 nucleotides: TGTGCCAGCAGCCAGTACGGCTACGAGCAGTACTTC. Drawing the rest from reference TRBV14 and TRBJ2-7, the complete variable domain is EAGVTQFPSHSVIEKGQTVTLRCDPISGHDNLYWYRRVMGKEIKFLLHFVKESKQDESGMPNNRFLAERTGGTYSTLKVQPAELEDSGVYFCASSQYGYEQYFGPGTRLTVT.

This chain connects TRBV6-5 to TRBJ2-4, with D possibly matching TRBD2 (6 bases). Trimming removed 2 bases from V and 4 bases from J, with 12 bases in between. Per germline, CDR1 MNHEY and CDR2 SVGAGI. The CDR3 has 15 amino acids. This chain's CDR3 is CASSYGAGTKNIQYF. The DNA for the CDR3 is TGTGCCAGCAGTTACGGGGCAGGGACTAAAAACATTCAGTACTTC.

This chain joins TRBV5-8 and TRBJ2-5, with D unclear. The V and J ends lost 4 bases and 0 bases respectively, with 7 bases between them. The CDR3 sequence is 13 residues long. Germline V CDR1 and CDR2: SGHTS, YDEGEE. As DNA, the CDR3 is TGTGCCAGCAGCGCAGGTCACCAAGAGACCCAGTACTTC. It is translated as CASSAGHQETQYF.

The chain employs TRBV3-1 (or the pseudogene TRBV3-2) and TRBJ2-4; D may be TRBD2 (7 bases). The CDR3 spans 17 residues. Trimming shortened V by 0 bases and J by 3 bases, and 15 bases separated the two germline ends. The germline CDR1 and CDR2 sequences are LGHDT and YNNKEL (reference sequence). The CDR3 is CASSQDGGGAGKNIQYF. The CDR3 bases are TGTGCCAGCAGCCAAGATGGGGGGGGCGCAGGCAAAAACATTCAGTACTTC.

The genes are TRBV3-1 (or the pseudogene TRBV3-2) and TRBJ2-5, with D possibly matching TRBD1 (6 bases). This CDR3 spans 15 amino acids. Trimming cost V 6 bases and J 2 bases, with 16 bases left between them. Germline loops: CDR1 LGHDT, CDR2 YNNKEL (reference sequence). This CDR3 is CASSDEVGQQETQYF. The CDR3 bases are TGTGCCAGCAGTGACGAGGTTGGACAGCAAGAGACCCAGTACTTC.

The chain employs TRBV29-1 and TRBJ2-1, with TRBD1 matching 11 bases. The CDR3 consists of 14 residues. V lost 6 bases, J lost 7 bases, and 8 bases stayed unmatched. Germline CDR1 is SQVTM and CDR2 is ANQGSEA. DNA of the CDR3: TGCAGCGTAGCCGGGACAGGGGGAAAAAATGAGCAGTTCTTC. Translated: CSVAGTGGKNEQFF.

The chain is built from TRBV7-2 and TRBJ2-3; D may be TRBD2 (6 bases). CDR1 and CDR2 from the germline V gene are SGHTA and FQGNSA. This CDR3 contains 14 residues. V was clipped by 4 bases and J by 4 bases, with 12 bases between them. CDR3 in amino acids: CASSSYGTPDTQYF. The CDR3 DNA follows: TGTGCCAGCAGCTCCTATGGGACTCCAGATACGCAGTATTTT.

This chain links TRBV3-1 (or the pseudogene TRBV3-2) with TRBJ2-3, with D hard to call. CDR1 is LGHDT, CDR2 YNNKEL, per germline (reference sequence). V was shortened by 1 base and J by 6 bases, with 5 bases between the two germline ends. This CDR3 is built from 12 residues. For the CDR3, the DNA is TGTGCCAGCAGCCAAGGGGCGGATACGCAGTATTTT. It codes for CASSQGADTQYF.

This clone was counted a single time. The chain carries TRBV19 and TRBJ2-5; 7 bases align to TRBD1. Germline values: CDR1 LNHDA, CDR2 SQIVND (reference sequence). V shed 5 bases, J shed 4 bases, and the junction held 4 bases outside the gene matches. CDR3 length: 13 residues. This CDR3 is CASSDTGAETQYF. CDR3 nucleotides: TGTGCCAGTAGTGACACAGGGGCAGAGACCCAGTACTTC.

The V call is TRBV5-6, the J call TRBJ1-3; no definite D call. CDR1 is SGHDT, CDR2 YYEEEE, per germline. The V end was cut by 2 bases, the J end by 0 bases, with 6 bases between. The CDR3 covers 14 residues. CDR3 nucleotides: TGTGCCAGCAGCTTCGGGGTCTCTGGAAACACCATATATTTT. Translated: CASSFGVSGNTIYF. The entire variable domain, with the rest obtained from reference TRBV5-6 and TRBJ1-3, is as follows: DAGVTQSPTHLIKTRGQQVTLRCSPKSGHDTVSWYQQALGQGPQFIFQYYEEEERQRGNFPDRFSGHQFPNYSSELNVNALLLGDSALYLCASSFGVSGNTIYFGEGSWLTVV.

This rearrangement joins TRBV29-1 to TRBJ1-1; D might be TRBD1 (6 bases). Trimming removed 2 bases from V and 5 bases from J, with 15 bases in between. The CDR3 is 14 amino acids. The V gene's germline CDR1 is SQVTM and CDR2 ANQGSEA. In DNA form, the CDR3 reads TGCAGCGTTGAAACAGGGTCAGTGAGGACTGAAGCTTTCTTT. Encoded protein: CSVETGSVRTEAFF.

This rearrangement joins TRBV24-1 to TRBJ2-5, with a weak D call TRBD2 (5 bases). Deletions cut 1 base from V and 2 bases from J, with 10 bases between. CDR3 length equals 15 residues. CDR1 KGHDR and CDR2 SFDVKD come from the germline V gene. CDR3 nucleotide sequence: TGTGCCACCAGTGATTTTTCCGGGGTTCAAGAGACCCAGTACTTC. Translated: CATSDFSGVQETQYF.

This sequence joins TRBV5-4 and TRBJ2-1; tentative D call: TRBD1 (6 bases). V lost 4 bases to trimming and J lost 0 bases, with 17 bases between them. The germline gives CDR1 SGHNT, CDR2 YYREEE (reference sequence). The CDR3 length is 17 residues. CDR3 coding DNA: TGTGCCAGCAGCATGGCCGGGACAAAGAGCTCCTACAATGAGCAGTTCTTC. Encoded protein: CASSMAGTKSSYNEQFF.

The chain uses TRBV28 and TRBJ2-6, with TRBD1 identical over 7 bases. CDR1 is MDHEN, CDR2 SYDVKM, per germline. CDR3 length: 17 residues. V trimming: 5 bases; J trimming: 0 bases; junction bases outside the gene matches: 7. The CDR3 is CASSPGTVASGANVLTF. In DNA form, the CDR3 reads TGTGCCAGCAGTCCCGGGACAGTCGCCTCTGGGGCCAACGTCCTGACTTTC.

V and J are TRBV11-2 and TRBJ2-1; TRBD2 matches 11 bases. This CDR3 region has 15 residues. After removal of 5 bases from V and 6 bases from J, the junction contained 6 bases not matched to a gene. Looked up from germline, CDR1 is SGHAT and CDR2 is FQNNGV. The chain's CDR3 is CASSGSGGASNEQFF. DNA for the CDR3: TGTGCCAGCAGCGGTAGCGGGGGGGCCTCCAATGAGCAGTTCTTC.

The J gene is TRBJ2-2, the V gene TRBV10-1, with 9 bases lining up with TRBD2. The CDR3 runs to 14 residues. After removal of 6 bases from V and 7 bases from J, the junction contained 6 bases not matched to a gene. Germline V gene sequence: CDR1 WNHNN, CDR2 SYGVQD (reference sequence). CDR3 in amino acids: CASSAGGPVGELFF. CDR3 nucleotide sequence: TGCGCCAGCAGCGCGGGGGGGCCTGTCGGGGAGCTGTTTTTT.

This clone was counted a single time. This sequence joins TRBV10-1 and TRBJ2-2; 7 nucleotides line up with TRBD1. J gave up 4 bases and V 3 bases, and 5 bases lay outside the gene matches. Germline V gives CDR1 WNHNN, CDR2 SYGVQD (reference sequence). This CDR3 region has 15 residues. CDR3: CASSERGHSTGELFF. CDR3 nucleotide sequence: TGCGCCAGCAGTGAAAGGGGGCACTCCACCGGGGAGCTGTTTTTT.

In DNA, the CDR3 is TGTGCCAGCAGTTTATTTACAGGGATAAATCAGCCCCAGCATTTT. Amino acids: CASSLFTGINQPQHF. The chain carries TRBV6-2 or TRBV6-3 and TRBJ1-5, with D possibly being TRBD1 (6 bases). The germline gives CDR1 MNHEY, CDR2 SVGEGT. The CDR3 is 15 amino acids. V was clipped by 4 bases and J by 4 bases, with 14 bases between them.

This clone was detected once. This sequence joins TRBV27 and TRBJ2-1; 11 bases agree with TRBD2. V dropped 0 bases and J dropped 7; count of bases not matched to a gene: 5. Germline assignment: CDR1 MNHEY and CDR2 SMNVEV (reference sequence). CDR3 length equals 16 residues. Here the CDR3 reads CASSLSLTSGENEQFF. CDR3 in DNA: TGTGCCAGCAGTTTATCATTGACTAGCGGGGAGAATGAGCAGTTCTTC.

On this clone itself: Germline and junction disagree at one end, which may indicate a read error. The J gene is TRBJ1-6, the V gene TRBV3-1 (or the pseudogene TRBV3-2); the match to TRBD1 covers 11 bases. Germline values: CDR1 LGHDT, CDR2 YNNKEL (reference sequence). The CDR3 runs 14 residues. CDR3 sequence reads: CASTQGQGASPLHF. The CDR3 DNA is TGTGCCAGCACCCAAGGACAGGGGGCCTCACCCCTCCACTTT.

V usage is TRBV3-1 (or the pseudogene TRBV3-2) and J usage is TRBJ2-5, with D possibly TRBD1 on 5 matching bases. The CDR3 has 17 amino acids. The ends were cut back, 4 bases at V and 4 bases at J, with 22 bases in the middle. The germline V gene has CDR1 LGHDT and CDR2 YNNKEL (reference sequence). CDR3 sequence (DNA): TGTGCCAGCAGCCCCTTTGATAAGGGGCGGAAAGGAGAGACCCAGTACTTC. Translation: CASSPFDKGRKGETQYF.

CDR3 DNA: TGTGCCGGAAAAGAGGGGGTGGGAACCTACGAGCAGTACTTC. This sequence encodes CAGKEGVGTYEQYF. The rearrangement uses TRBV6-5 and TRBJ2-7; weak D call: TRBD1 (6 bases). The germline V gene has CDR1 MNHEY and CDR2 SVGAGI. The CDR3 is 14 residues long. Trimming removed 11 bases at V and 2 bases at J, with 19 bases between.

This chain joins TRBV9 and TRBJ1-5; D remains unclear. Germline CDR1 and CDR2: SGDLS and YYNGEE. Trimming removed 3 bases from V and 2 bases from J, with 12 bases in between. The CDR3 extends over 15 amino acids. In DNA form, the CDR3 reads TGTGCCAGCAGCGGGTCCCCCGGAGGCAATCAGCCCCAGCATTTT. This codes for CASSGSPGGNQPQHF.

The chain has TRBV7-7 and TRBJ1-1, with a tentative D call TRBD1 (5 bases). Trimming took off 5 bases at V and 5 bases at J, with 12 bases between the two ends. Germline loops: CDR1 SSHAT, CDR2 FNYEAQ (reference sequence). The CDR3 extends over 13 amino acids. The CDR3 DNA reads TGTGCCAGCAGCGAGCAGACAGCGACTGAAGCTTTCTTT. Protein product: CASSEQTATEAFF.

This clone was detected a few times. DNA for the CDR3: TGTGCCAGCAGCTTAGGGAGGGCAACCGGGGAGCTGTTTTTT. It translates to CASSLGRATGELFF. V usage is TRBV7-9 and J usage is TRBJ2-2, with D possibly TRBD2 on 6 matching bases. Germline values: CDR1 SEHNR, CDR2 FQNEAQ (reference sequence). This CDR3 is built from 14 residues. Deletions cut 1 base from V and 5 bases from J, with 8 bases between.

This sequence joins TRBV5-1 and TRBJ1-5, with 7 bases that match TRBD1. The trim removed 1 base at V and 3 bases at J, leaving 1 base unmatched. The CDR3 runs to 14 residues. Germline CDR1 SGHRS, CDR2 YFSETQ. For the CDR3, the DNA is TGCGCCAGCAGCTTGACAGGGGACAATCAGCCCCAGCATTTT. Protein sequence: CASSLTGDNQPQHF.

This chain connects TRBV14 to TRBJ2-7; 14 bases agree with TRBD2. Germline lookup yields CDR1 SGHDN and CDR2 FVKESK. Trimming at V came to 2 bases and at J to 12 bases, leaving 6 bases not matched to a gene. The CDR3 is 14 residues long. Written as DNA, the CDR3 is TGTGCCAGCAGCCAACTCGGGACTAGCGGGGGTGTGTACTTC. Amino acids: CASSQLGTSGGVYF.

The chain combines TRBV18 with TRBJ2-5, with 10 bases lining up with TRBD1. The J segment lost 5 bases and the V segment lost 3 bases, leaving 9 bases of the junction unmatched. The CDR3 sequence is 16 residues long. Germline V gives CDR1 KGHSH, CDR2 LQKENI. The CDR3 nucleotides read TGTGCCAGCTCACCCTCGTTGAGGACAGGGGGGGAGACCCAGTACTTC. It encodes CASSPSLRTGGETQYF. The entire variable domain, with the rest obtained from reference TRBV18 and TRBJ2-5, is as follows: NAGVMQNPRHLVRRRGQEARLRCSPMKGHSHVYWYRQLPEEGLKFMVYLQKENIIDESGMPKERFSAEFPKEGPSILRIQQVVRGDSAAYFCASSPSLRTGGETQYFGPGTRLLVL.

This clone appeared a single time. The chain has TRBV5-6 and TRBJ2-7, with a possible D match to TRBD1 (6 bases). V was cut by 1 base and J by 5 bases, with 10 bases left in between. The CDR3 covers 13 residues. In germline, CDR1 is SGHDT, CDR2 YYEEEE. CDR3 protein: CASSLNQGNEQYF. The CDR3 DNA sequence: TGTGCCAGCAGCTTGAATCAGGGGAACGAGCAGTACTTC.

The rearrangement uses TRBV28 and TRBJ2-1; 7 bases are a match to TRBD2. The V segment lost 8 bases and the J segment 4 bases; nucleotides outside the gene matches: 8. The CDR3 length is 14 residues. Germline CDR1 and CDR2: MDHEN and SYDVKM. The CDR3 nucleotides read TGTGCCAGCCTCCGGCGCGGGGGATACAATGAGCAGTTCTTC. Translation gives CASLRRGGYNEQFF. Full variable domain (missing parts from reference TRBV28 and TRBJ2-1): DVKVTQSSRYLVKRTGEKVFLECVQDMDHENMFWYRQDPGLGLRLIYFSYDVKMKEKGDIPEGYSVSREKKERFSLILESASTNQTSMYLCASLRRGGYNEQFFGPGTRLTVL.

This chain links TRBV5-1 with TRBJ2-3; 8 nucleotides agree with TRBD1. The germline V gene encodes CDR1 SGHRS and CDR2 YFSETQ. The CDR3 length is 15 residues. V shed 0 bases, J shed 2 bases, and the junction held 2 bases outside the gene matches. The CDR3 DNA follows: TGCGCCAGCAGCTTGGGACAGGGGATCACAGATACGCAGTATTTT. Translating gives CASSLGQGITDTQYF.